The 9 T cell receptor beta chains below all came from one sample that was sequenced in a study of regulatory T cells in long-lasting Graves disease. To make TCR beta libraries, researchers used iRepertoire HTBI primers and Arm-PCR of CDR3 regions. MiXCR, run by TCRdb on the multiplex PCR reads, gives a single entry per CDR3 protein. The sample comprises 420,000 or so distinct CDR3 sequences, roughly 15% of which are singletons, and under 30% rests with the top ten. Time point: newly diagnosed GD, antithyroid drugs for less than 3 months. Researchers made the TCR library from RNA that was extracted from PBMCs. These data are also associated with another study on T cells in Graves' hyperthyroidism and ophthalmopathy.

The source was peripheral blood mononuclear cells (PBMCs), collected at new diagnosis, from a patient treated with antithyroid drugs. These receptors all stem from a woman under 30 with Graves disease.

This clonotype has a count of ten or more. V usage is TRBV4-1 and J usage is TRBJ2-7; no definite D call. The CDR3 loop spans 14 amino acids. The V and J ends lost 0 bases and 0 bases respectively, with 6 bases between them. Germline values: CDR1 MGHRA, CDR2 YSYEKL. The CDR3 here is CASSQEDGSYEQYF. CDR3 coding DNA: TGCGCCAGCAGCCAAGAGGACGGCTCCTACGAGCAGTACTTC.

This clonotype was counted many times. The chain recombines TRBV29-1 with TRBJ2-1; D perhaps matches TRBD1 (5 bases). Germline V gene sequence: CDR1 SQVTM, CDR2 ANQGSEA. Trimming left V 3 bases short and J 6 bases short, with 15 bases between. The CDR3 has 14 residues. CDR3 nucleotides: TGCAGCGTTGAGCGGCAGGGTCTGAGCAATGAGCAGTTCTTC. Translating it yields CSVERQGLSNEQFF.

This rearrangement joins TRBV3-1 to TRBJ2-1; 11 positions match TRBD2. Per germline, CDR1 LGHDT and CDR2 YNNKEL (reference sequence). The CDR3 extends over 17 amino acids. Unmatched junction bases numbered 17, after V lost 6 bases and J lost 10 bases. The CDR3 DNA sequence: TGTGCCAGCAGTCTAATAGCGGGAGGGCCTGCGAAGGTGGAGCAGTTCTTC. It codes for CASSLIAGGPAKVEQFF.

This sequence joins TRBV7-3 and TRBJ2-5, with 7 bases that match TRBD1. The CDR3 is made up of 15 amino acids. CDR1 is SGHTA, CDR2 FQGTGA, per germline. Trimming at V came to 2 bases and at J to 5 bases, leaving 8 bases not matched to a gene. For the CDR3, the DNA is TGTGCCAGCAGCTTAGCCGGGACAGTGGGCGAGACCCAGTACTTC. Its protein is CASSLAGTVGETQYF.

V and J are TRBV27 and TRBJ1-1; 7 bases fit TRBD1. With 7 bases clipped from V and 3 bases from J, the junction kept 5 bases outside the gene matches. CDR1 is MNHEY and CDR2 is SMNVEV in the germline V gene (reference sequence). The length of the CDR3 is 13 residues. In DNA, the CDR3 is TGTGCCAGCAAATTAACAGGGGACACTGAAGCTTTCTTT. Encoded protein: CASKLTGDTEAFF.

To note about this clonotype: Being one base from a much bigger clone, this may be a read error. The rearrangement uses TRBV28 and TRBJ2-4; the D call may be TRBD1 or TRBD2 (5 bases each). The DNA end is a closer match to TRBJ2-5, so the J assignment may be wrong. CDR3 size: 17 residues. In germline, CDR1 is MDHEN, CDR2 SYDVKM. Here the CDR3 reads CASSLLSLVGVEETQYF. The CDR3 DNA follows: TGTGCCAGCAGTTTATTGTCACTAGTGGGGGTAGAAGAGACCCAGTACTTC.

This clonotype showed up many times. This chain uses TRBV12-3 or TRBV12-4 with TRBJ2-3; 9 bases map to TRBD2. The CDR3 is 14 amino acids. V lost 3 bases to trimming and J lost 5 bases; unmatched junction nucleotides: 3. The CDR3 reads CASSLSGRLDTQYF. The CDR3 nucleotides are TGTGCCAGCAGTTTGAGCGGGAGGCTAGATACGCAGTATTTT.

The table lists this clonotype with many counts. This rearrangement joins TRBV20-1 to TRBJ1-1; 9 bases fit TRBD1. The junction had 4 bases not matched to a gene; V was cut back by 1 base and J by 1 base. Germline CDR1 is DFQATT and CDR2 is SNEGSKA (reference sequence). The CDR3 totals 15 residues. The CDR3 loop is CSARAGQGRNTEAFF. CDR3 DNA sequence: TGCAGTGCTAGAGCCGGACAGGGGAGGAACACTGAAGCTTTCTTT.

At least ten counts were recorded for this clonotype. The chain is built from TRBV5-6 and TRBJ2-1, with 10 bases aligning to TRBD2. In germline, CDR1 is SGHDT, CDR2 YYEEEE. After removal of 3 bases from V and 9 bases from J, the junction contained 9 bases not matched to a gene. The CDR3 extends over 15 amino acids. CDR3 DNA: TGTGCCAGCAGCTCGGGGATAGCGGGAGGTAGTGAGCAGTTCTTC. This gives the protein CASSSGIAGGSEQFF.